These 26 T cell receptor beta chains were all obtained from the same sample, sequenced in a study of OX40 agonist ivuxolimab in advanced cancers. Profiled with immunoSEQ multiplex PCR; TCRdb holds only in-frame clones, not every one. The data contain about 22,000 clones, 70% to 85% of them singletons. Sequencing was performed on CD4+ or CD8+ T cells sorted from blood, taken in a trial of the OX40 agonist ivuxolimab. The origin of the receptors is an adult with an advanced solid tumor such as melanoma, head and neck, liver or kidney cancer.

The V call is TRBV30, the J call TRBJ1-4; 9 bases map to TRBD1. After removal of 1 base from V and 2 bases from J, the junction contained 8 bases not matched to a gene. CDR3 length equals 17 residues. The germline V gene has CDR1 GTSNPN and CDR2 SVGIG (reference sequence). The CDR3 here is CAWSAGTGYGTNEKLFF. In DNA, the CDR3 is TGTGCCTGGAGTGCCGGGACAGGGTACGGCACTAATGAAAAACTGTTTTTT.

This rearrangement joins TRBV7-2 to TRBJ1-4; no clear D. Germline V gives CDR1 SGHTA, CDR2 FQGNSA. Trimming cost V 11 bases and J 4 bases, with 17 bases left between them. The CDR3 length is 14 residues. The CDR3 spells CACGKEAVNEKLFF. The CDR3 DNA is TGTGCCTGCGGCAAGGAAGCTGTTAATGAAAAACTGTTTTTT. The full variable domain, completed using reference TRBV7-2 and TRBJ1-4, is GAGVSQSPSNKVTEKGKDVELRCDPISGHTALYWYRQSLGQGLEFLIYFQGNSAPDKSGLPSDRFSAERTGGSVSTLTIQRTQQEDSAVYLCACGKEAVNEKLFFGSGTQLSVL.

This chain connects TRBV5-1 to TRBJ2-7; either TRBD1 or TRBD2 may fit D (5 bases each). Germline CDR1 SGHRS, CDR2 YFSETQ. The CDR3 is made up of 15 amino acids. Trimming shortened V by 0 bases and J by 2 bases, and 12 bases separated the two germline ends. CDR3 amino acids: CASSLAPGRTYEQYF. The CDR3 DNA is TGCGCCAGCAGCTTGGCACCGGGACGGACCTACGAGCAGTACTTC.

The genes are TRBV5-6 and TRBJ2-7; TRBD1 matches 8 bases. V lost 0 bases, J lost 5 bases, and 4 bases stayed unmatched. The CDR3 totals 14 residues. Looked up from germline, CDR1 is SGHDT and CDR2 is YYEEEE. This CDR3 reads CASSLGAGGHEQYF. In DNA, the CDR3 is TGTGCCAGCAGCTTGGGGGCAGGGGGCCACGAGCAGTACTTC.

The V gene is TRBV14, the J gene TRBJ1-1; the D gene is possibly TRBD1 (5 bases). This CDR3 has 16 residues. CDR1 is SGHDN and CDR2 is FVKESK in the germline V gene. The germline V and J ends were trimmed by 0 bases and 10 bases, with 21 bases remaining between them. CDR3 in DNA: TGTGCCAGCAGCCAAGATTTTGCTTCGAGGGGAAGGAGAGCTTTCTTT. Encoded protein: CASSQDFASRGRRAFF.

The CDR3 spells CASSFTSSGNTIYF. CDR3 DNA sequence: TGTGCCAGCAGCTTTACGAGCTCTGGAAACACCATATATTTT. The chain couples TRBV5-6 to TRBJ1-3; D remains ambiguous. The V end lost 2 bases, the J end lost 0 bases, and 6 bases lay between the germline ends. This CDR3 contains 14 residues. Per the germline V gene, CDR1 is SGHDT and CDR2 is YYEEEE.

In its sample, this clone was seen a few times. V gene TRBV30 combines with J gene TRBJ1-1; 9 positions agree with TRBD1. The germline V gene encodes CDR1 GTSNPN and CDR2 SVGIG (reference sequence). Trimming took 3 bases from V and 4 from J; bases not matched to a gene: 3. This CDR3 region has 13 residues. This chain's CDR3 is CAWRTGGATEAFF. CDR3 bases: TGTGCCTGGAGGACAGGGGGGGCCACTGAAGCTTTCTTT.

This clone was observed once. This rearrangement joins TRBV10-2 to TRBJ2-3; unclear D gene. The CDR3 is made up of 14 amino acids. Germline CDR1 is WSHSY and CDR2 is SAAADI. The V and J ends lost 6 bases and 6 bases respectively, with 16 bases between them. The CDR3 loop is CASSFNPLRDTQYF. In nucleotides, the CDR3 is TGCGCCAGCAGCTTTAACCCCCTGCGGGATACGCAGTATTTT.

The CDR3 protein is CASSPDFGGFSYEQYF. The CDR3 region has the DNA TGCGCCAGCAGCCCGGACTTCGGGGGGTTCTCCTACGAGCAGTACTTC. V and J are TRBV4-3 and TRBJ2-7, with 7 bases identical to TRBD2. The CDR3 length is 16 residues. Germline V lookup: CDR1 LGHNA, CDR2 YSLEER. The junction had 9 bases not matched to a gene; V was cut back by 4 bases and J by 0 bases.

The chain couples TRBV7-9 to TRBJ2-1; 11 positions agree with TRBD2. V lost 5 bases and J lost 6; bases outside the gene matches: 6. The CDR3 has 15 amino acids. Germline-derived CDR1 and CDR2 are SEHNR and FQNEAQ (reference sequence). The CDR3 loop is CASSLSGGAVNEQFF. The CDR3 nucleotides are TGTGCCAGCAGCCTTAGCGGGGGGGCCGTCAATGAGCAGTTCTTC.

This clone was seen just once. This chain connects TRBV27 to TRBJ2-1; 10 bases align to TRBD2. The CDR3 has 18 amino acids. V was pared by 3 bases and J by 0 bases, with 8 bases of the junction left unmatched. CDR1 is MNHEY, CDR2 SMNVEV, per germline (reference sequence). CDR3 DNA: TGTGCCAGCAGTTTCGTTGGGGTAGCGGGGGGCTCCTACAATGAGCAGTTCTTC. It codes for CASSFVGVAGGSYNEQFF.

The genes are TRBV5-6 and TRBJ1-2; tentative D call: TRBD1 (5 bases). The CDR3 runs 14 residues. V dropped 0 bases and J dropped 6 bases, with 12 bases sitting between them. CDR1 is SGHDT and CDR2 is YYEEEE in the germline V gene. This CDR3 reads CASSLEGRVHGYTF. Here the CDR3 DNA reads TGTGCCAGCAGCTTGGAGGGCAGGGTGCATGGCTACACCTTC.

This chain uses TRBV4-1 with TRBJ1-2; D may be TRBD1 (5 bases). This CDR3 spans 18 amino acids. V lost 1 base, J lost 0 bases, and 18 bases lay in between. Germline V gene sequence: CDR1 MGHRA, CDR2 YSYEKL. CDR3 sequence (DNA): TGCGCCAGCAGCCAAGTCTTCGGGGGGGACTTAGCTAACTATGGCTACACCTTC. Amino acid sequence: CASSQVFGGDLANYGYTF.

The chain employs TRBV19 and TRBJ1-2; D not certain. Trimming removed 5 bases at V and 0 bases at J, with 13 bases between. In germline, CDR1 is LNHDA, CDR2 SQIVND (reference sequence). The length of the CDR3 is 15 residues. The CDR3 sequence: CASSPRLGTNYGYTF. The CDR3 DNA sequence: TGTGCCAGTAGTCCTCGTTTGGGGACTAACTATGGCTACACCTTC.

The chain couples TRBV6-5 to TRBJ2-3; D may be TRBD1 (5 bases). CDR1 and CDR2 from the germline V gene are MNHEY and SVGAGI. CDR3 size: 14 residues. The V end lost 0 bases, the J end lost 6 bases, and 10 bases lay between the germline ends. CDR3 in amino acids: CASSYSNAGDTQYF. The CDR3 coding sequence is TGTGCCAGCAGTTACTCGAATGCAGGGGATACGCAGTATTTT.

Within the sample, this clone is medium-sized. The chain employs TRBV19 and TRBJ1-5; D ambiguous. There are 14 residues in the CDR3. In germline, CDR1 is LNHDA, CDR2 SQIVND (reference sequence). V gave up 2 bases and J gave up 0 bases, with 5 bases separating them. The CDR3 protein is CASSIMDSNQPQHF. CDR3 nucleotide sequence: TGTGCCAGTAGTATAATGGATAGCAATCAGCCCCAGCATTTT.

This clone was found once. V and J are TRBV19 and TRBJ2-7; D is possibly TRBD1 (6 bases). The V end was cut by 0 bases, the J end by 2 bases, with 14 bases between. Germline CDR1 is LNHDA and CDR2 is SQIVND (reference sequence). The CDR3 runs to 16 residues. DNA of the CDR3: TGTGCCAGTAGTATAGATCGGAGGACAGAAACCTACGAGCAGTACTTC. This sequence encodes CASSIDRRTETYEQYF.

This clone was counted once. The chain uses TRBV19 and TRBJ2-2; maybe TRBD2 (6 bases). Germline V gene lookup returns CDR1 LNHDA and CDR2 SQIVND (reference sequence). V was trimmed by 10 bases and J by 5 bases, leaving 17 bases between them. The CDR3 loop spans 14 amino acids. The CDR3 DNA sequence: TGTGCCACCGCTCAGAGGGCGGGAACCGGGGAGCTGTTTTTT. Translation gives CATAQRAGTGELFF. Using reference TRBV19 and TRBJ2-2 for the parts outside the CDR3, the full variable domain is DGGITQSPKYLFRKEGQNVTLSCEQNLNHDAMYWYRQDPGQGLRLIYYSQIVNDFQKGDIAEGYSVSREKKESFPLTVTSAQKNPTAFYLCATAQRAGTGELFFGEGSRLTVL.

This chain links TRBV6-6 with TRBJ2-7; tentative D call: TRBD2 (6 bases). Between the trimmed V and J ends, which lost 2 bases and 3 bases, there was a span of 8 bases. Germline assignment: CDR1 MNHNY and CDR2 SVGAGI (reference sequence). The CDR3 covers 13 residues. The CDR3 bases are TGTGCCAGCAGTTACACCGGGGGCTACGAGCAGTACTTC. It codes for CASSYTGGYEQYF.

This rearrangement joins TRBV7-3 to TRBJ2-2; no firm D call. The CDR3 is made up of 14 amino acids. Germline V gives CDR1 SGHTA, CDR2 FQGTGA. With 5 bases removed from V and 5 bases from J, the gap between germline ends came to 12 bases. CDR3 amino acids: CASSPTGPTGELFF. In nucleotides, the CDR3 is TGTGCCAGCAGCCCAACTGGTCCTACCGGGGAGCTGTTTTTT.

The chain combines TRBV6-6 with TRBJ2-2, with D uncertain. The length of the CDR3 is 15 residues. Trimming cost V 7 bases and J 0 bases, with 12 bases left between them. Germline loops: CDR1 MNHNY, CDR2 SVGAGI (reference sequence). In DNA form, the CDR3 reads TGTGCCAGCATCCTTCGGACCGCGAACACCGGGGAGCTGTTTTTT. Protein sequence: CASILRTANTGELFF.

This chain links TRBV6-4 with TRBJ1-6; D not certain. Germline V gene lookup returns CDR1 MRHNA and CDR2 SNTAGT. V was cut by 6 bases and J by 7 bases, with 10 bases left in between. The CDR3 is 13 residues long. The CDR3 reads CASSPSLNSPLHF. For the CDR3, the DNA is TGTGCCAGCAGCCCCTCGTTAAATTCACCCCTCCACTTT.

V gene TRBV7-6 combines with J gene TRBJ2-5; perhaps TRBD2 as D (7 bases). Germline CDR1 is SGHVS and CDR2 is FNYEAQ. The CDR3 length is 12 residues. The V and J ends lost 5 bases and 11 bases respectively, with 15 bases between them. The CDR3 sequence: CASSLGGREQYF. The CDR3 DNA follows: TGTGCCAGCAGCCTGGGGGGGCGGGAGCAGTACTTC.

The V gene is TRBV2, the J gene TRBJ2-7; no reliable D call. The CDR3 is 15 residues long. Germline CDR1 is SNHLY and CDR2 is FYNNEI. The V end was cut by 1 base, the J end by 3 bases, with 13 bases between. The chain's CDR3 is CASSEGWARRYEQYF. The CDR3 DNA follows: TGTGCCAGCAGTGAAGGTTGGGCTAGACGCTACGAGCAGTACTTC.

This clone was seen more than once but under ten times. One end of the junction fails to match germline, which may point to a read error. The chain has TRBV30 and TRBJ2-7, with D maybe TRBD1 (5 bases). Germline CDR1 and CDR2: GTSNPN and SVGIG (reference sequence). This CDR3 has 13 amino acids. In nucleotides, the CDR3 is TGTGCCTGGAGTATCCCCTCAGTATTGGCAGGGCACTTC. This translates into CAWSIPSVLAGHF.

The V call is TRBV9, the J call TRBJ1-2; no firm D call. Germline lookup yields CDR1 SGDLS and CDR2 YYNGEE. This CDR3 region has 16 residues. The germline V and J ends were trimmed by 4 bases and 4 bases, with 20 bases remaining between them. In nucleotides, the CDR3 is TGTGCCAGCAGCCCCGAGGACCGCTCGCTCCCCTATGGCTACACCTTC. Translation: CASSPEDRSLPYGYTF.